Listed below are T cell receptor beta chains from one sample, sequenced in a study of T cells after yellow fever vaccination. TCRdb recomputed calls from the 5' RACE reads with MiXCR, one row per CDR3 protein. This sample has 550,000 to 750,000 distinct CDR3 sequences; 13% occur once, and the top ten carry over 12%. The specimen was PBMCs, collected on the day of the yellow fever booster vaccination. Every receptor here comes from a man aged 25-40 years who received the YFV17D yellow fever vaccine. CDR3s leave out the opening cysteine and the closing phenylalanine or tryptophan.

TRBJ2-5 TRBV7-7 ASSQGTVKETQY
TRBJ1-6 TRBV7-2 ASSRRQSSYNSPLH
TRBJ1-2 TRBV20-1 SVWGEYGYT
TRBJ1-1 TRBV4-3 ASSQDAMNTEAF
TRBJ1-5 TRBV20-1 SAREVRGNQPQH
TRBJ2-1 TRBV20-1 SARRAGLNNEQF
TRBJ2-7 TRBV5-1 ASSLEGAPGIEQY
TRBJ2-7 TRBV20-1 SARDPASGSYEQY
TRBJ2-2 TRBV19 ASNGASNTGELF
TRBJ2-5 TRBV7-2 AVGRVMQETQY
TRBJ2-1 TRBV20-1 SAQAGGLAFNEQF
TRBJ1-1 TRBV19 ASKRGLNTEAF
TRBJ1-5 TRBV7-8 ASSFGTEGSNQPQH
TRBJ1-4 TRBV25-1 ASSEGGANEKLF
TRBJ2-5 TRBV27 ASSLSPSGTGGETQY
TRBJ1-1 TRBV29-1 SVRGPRNTEAF
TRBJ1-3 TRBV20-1 SANPLRESGNTIY
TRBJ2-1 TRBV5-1 ASRPGQGNGNEQF
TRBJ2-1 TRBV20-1 SAKGFHNEQF
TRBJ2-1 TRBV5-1 ASSLKNEQF
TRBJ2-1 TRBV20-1 SARPTLAGSYNEQF
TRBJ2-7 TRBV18 ASSPSALSYEQY
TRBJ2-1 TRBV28 ASSLLREGLYEQF
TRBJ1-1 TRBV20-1 SARDSGMASPNTEAF
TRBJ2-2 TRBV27 ASMGALAGNTGELF
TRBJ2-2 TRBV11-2 ASSLDWGGTLNTGELF
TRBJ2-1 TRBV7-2 ATRGSGEQF
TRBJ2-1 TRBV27 ASSWGGTSYNEQF
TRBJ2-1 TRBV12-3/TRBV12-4 ASHEGWSYNEQF
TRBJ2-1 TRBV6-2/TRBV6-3 ASSYSKGLAGSYNEQF
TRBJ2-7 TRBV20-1 SARPIRQIHEQY
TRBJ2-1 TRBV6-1 ASRTTGTRPYNEQF
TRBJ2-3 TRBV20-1 SAPWTPDKRTDTQY
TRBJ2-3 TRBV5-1 ASTGGSDTQY
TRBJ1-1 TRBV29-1 SVRGTNTEAF
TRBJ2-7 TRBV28 ASSSYTGRGSSYEQY
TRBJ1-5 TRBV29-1 SVADPNQPQH
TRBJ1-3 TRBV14 ASSPYGNTIY
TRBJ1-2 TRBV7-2 ASREGLMYGYT
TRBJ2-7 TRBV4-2 ASSQEGGDRAYEQY
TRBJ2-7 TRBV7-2 ASSLWDILREQY